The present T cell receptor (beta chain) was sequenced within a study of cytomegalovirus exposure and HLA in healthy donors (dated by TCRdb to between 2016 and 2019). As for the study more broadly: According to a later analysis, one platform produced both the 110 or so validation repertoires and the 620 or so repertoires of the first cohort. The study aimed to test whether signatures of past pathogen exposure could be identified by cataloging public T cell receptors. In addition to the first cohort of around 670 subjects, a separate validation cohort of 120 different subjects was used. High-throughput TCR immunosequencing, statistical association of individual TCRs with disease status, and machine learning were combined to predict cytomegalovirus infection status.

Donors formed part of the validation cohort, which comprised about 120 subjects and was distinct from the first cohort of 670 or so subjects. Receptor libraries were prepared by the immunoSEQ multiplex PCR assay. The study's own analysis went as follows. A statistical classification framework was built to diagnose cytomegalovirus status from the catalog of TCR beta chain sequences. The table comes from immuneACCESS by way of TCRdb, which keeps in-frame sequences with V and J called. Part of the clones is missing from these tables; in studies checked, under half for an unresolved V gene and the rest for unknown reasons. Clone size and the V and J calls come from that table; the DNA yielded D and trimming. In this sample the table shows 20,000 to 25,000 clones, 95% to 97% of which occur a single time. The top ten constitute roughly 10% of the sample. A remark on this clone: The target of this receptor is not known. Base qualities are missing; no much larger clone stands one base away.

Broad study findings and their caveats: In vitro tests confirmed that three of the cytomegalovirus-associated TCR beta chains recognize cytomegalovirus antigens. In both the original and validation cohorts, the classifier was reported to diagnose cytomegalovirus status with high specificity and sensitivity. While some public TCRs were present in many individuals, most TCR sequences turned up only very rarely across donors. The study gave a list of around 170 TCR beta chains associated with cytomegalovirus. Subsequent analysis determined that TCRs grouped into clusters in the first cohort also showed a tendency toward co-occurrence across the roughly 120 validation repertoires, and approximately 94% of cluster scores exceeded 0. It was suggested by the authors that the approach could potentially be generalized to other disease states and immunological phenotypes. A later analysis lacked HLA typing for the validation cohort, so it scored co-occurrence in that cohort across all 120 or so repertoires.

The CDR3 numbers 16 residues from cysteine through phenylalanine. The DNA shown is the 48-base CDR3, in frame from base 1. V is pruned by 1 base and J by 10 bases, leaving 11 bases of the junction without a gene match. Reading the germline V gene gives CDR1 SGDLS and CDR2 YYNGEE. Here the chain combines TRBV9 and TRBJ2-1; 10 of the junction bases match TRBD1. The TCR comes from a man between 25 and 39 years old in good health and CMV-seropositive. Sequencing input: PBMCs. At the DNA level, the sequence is TGTGCCAGCAGCGTAATGGGGACAGGGGACGCACACGAGCAGTTCTTC. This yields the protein CASSVMGTGDAHEQFF. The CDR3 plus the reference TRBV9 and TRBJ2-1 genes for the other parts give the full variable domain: DSGVTQTPKHLITATGQRVTLRCSPRSGDLSVYWYQQSLDQGLQFLIQYYNGEERAKGNILERFSAQQFPDLHSELNLSSLELGDSALYFCASSVMGTGDAHEQFFGPGTRLTVL.